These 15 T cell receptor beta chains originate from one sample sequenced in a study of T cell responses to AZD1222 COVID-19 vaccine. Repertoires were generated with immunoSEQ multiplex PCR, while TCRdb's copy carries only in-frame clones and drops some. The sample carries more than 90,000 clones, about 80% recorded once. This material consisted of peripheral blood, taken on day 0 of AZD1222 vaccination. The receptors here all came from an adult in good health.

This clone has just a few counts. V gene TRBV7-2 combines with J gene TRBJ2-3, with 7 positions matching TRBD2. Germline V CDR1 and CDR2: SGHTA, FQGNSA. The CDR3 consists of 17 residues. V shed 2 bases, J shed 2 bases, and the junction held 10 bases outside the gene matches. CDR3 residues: CASSLTPAGTYTDTQYF. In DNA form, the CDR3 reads TGTGCCAGCAGCTTAACACCAGCGGGGACCTACACAGATACGCAGTATTTT.

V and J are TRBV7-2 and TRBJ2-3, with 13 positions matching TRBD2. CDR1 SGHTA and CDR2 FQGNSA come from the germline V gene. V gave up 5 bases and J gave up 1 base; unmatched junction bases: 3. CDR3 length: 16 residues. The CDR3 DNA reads TGTGCCAGCAGCCCGGGGACTAGCGGGGGCACAGATACGCAGTATTTT. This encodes CASSPGTSGGTDTQYF.

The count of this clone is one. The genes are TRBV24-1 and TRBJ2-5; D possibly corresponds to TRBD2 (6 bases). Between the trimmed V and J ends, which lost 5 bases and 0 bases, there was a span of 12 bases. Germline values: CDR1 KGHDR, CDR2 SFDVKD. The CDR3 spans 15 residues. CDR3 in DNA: TGTGCCACCAGTGGGGCGGGGAGATACCAAGAGACCCAGTACTTC. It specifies CATSGAGRYQETQYF.

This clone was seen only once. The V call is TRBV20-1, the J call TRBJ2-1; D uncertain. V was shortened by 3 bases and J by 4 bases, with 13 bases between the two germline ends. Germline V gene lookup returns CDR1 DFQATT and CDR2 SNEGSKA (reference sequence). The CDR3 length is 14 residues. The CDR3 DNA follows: TGCAGTGCTAGTAAGATACTTGGGTACAATGAGCAGTTCTTC. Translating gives CSASKILGYNEQFF.

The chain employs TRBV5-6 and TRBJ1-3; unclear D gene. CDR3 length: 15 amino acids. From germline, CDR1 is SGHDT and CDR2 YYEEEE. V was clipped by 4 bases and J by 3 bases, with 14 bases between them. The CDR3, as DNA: TGTGCCAGCAGCCAGGAGCTAACCGGTGGAAACACCATATATTTT. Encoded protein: CASSQELTGGNTIYF.

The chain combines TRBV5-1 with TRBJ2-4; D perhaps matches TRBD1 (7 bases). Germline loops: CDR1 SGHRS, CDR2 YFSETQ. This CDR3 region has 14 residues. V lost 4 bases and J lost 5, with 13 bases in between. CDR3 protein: CASSLPGGQNIQYF. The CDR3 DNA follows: TGCGCCAGCAGCCTACCAGGGGGGCAAAACATTCAGTACTTC.

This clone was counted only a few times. The CDR3 sequence is CASSSPGGEGQPQHF. In DNA, the CDR3 is TGTGCCAGCAGCTCCCCGGGGGGAGAGGGTCAGCCCCAGCATTTT. The chain is built from TRBV27 and TRBJ1-5; tentatively, D is TRBD1 (5 bases). The V gene lost 6 bases and the J gene lost 6 bases, with 18 bases spanning the gap. Germline lookup yields CDR1 MNHEY and CDR2 SMNVEV (reference sequence). CDR3 length equals 15 residues.

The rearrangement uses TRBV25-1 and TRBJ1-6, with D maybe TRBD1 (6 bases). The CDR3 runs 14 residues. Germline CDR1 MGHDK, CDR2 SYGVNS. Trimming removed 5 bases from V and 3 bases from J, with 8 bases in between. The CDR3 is CASSRQDYNSPLHF. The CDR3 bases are TGTGCCAGCAGTCGACAGGACTATAATTCACCCCTCCACTTT.

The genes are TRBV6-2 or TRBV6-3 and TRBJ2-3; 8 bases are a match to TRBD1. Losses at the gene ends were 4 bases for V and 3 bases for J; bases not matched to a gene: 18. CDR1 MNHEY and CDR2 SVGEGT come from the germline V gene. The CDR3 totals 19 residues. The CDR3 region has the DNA TGTGCCAGCAGTTCAAGCGACAGGGGCATTACGAAATGGACAGATACGCAGTATTTT. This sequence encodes CASSSSDRGITKWTDTQYF.

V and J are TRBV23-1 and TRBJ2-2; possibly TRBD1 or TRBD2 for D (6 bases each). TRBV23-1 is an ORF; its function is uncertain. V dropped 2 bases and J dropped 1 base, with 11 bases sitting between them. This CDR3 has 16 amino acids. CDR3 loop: CASSQRETGNTGELFF. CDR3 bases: TGCGCCAGCAGTCAACGGGAGACAGGGAACACCGGGGAGCTGTTTTTT.

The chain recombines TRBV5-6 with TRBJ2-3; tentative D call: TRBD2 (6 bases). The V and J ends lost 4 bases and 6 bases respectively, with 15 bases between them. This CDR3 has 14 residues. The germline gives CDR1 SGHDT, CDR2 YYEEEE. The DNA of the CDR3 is TGTGCCAGCAGCCTCCCTGGAGGGATGGATACGCAGTATTTT. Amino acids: CASSLPGGMDTQYF.

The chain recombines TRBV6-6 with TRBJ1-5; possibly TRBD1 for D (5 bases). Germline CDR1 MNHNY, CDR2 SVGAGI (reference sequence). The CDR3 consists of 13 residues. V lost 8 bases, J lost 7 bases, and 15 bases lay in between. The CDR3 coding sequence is TGTGCCAGCGTATCGGGGGTTTGGCAGCCCCAGCATTTT. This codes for CASVSGVWQPQHF.

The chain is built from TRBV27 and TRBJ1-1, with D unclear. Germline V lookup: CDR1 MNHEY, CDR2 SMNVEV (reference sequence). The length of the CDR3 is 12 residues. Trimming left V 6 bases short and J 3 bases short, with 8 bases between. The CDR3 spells CASRRRDTEAFF. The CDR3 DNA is TGTGCCAGCAGACGAAGGGACACTGAAGCTTTCTTT.

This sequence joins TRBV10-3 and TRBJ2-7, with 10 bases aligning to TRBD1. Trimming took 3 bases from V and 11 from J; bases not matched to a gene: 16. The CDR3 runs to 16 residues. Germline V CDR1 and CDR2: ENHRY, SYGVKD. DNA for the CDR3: TGTGCCATCAGTGATTATTTGGGGACAGGGGCCAAACTGGAGTACTTC. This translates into CAISDYLGTGAKLEYF.

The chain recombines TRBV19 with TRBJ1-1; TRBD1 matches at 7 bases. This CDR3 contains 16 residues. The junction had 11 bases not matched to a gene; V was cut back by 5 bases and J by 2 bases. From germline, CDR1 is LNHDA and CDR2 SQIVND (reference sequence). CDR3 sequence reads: CASSPTGRGINTEAFF. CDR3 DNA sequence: TGTGCCAGTAGTCCTACGGGCAGGGGGATCAACACTGAAGCTTTCTTT.